The sequence of this TCR beta chain was determined in a study of molecular identifiers for immune sequencing clone quantification (dated by TCRdb to 2016 to 2019). A note on the overall study: In a replicate experiment, RNA from roughly 20,000 or 100,000 naive CD8 T cells was split into five aliquots, four of which were sequenced. This methods study benchmarked molecular-identifier clustering-based TCR repertoire sequencing (MIDCIRS) and TCR RNA copy counting, using CD8 T cells to do so. Paper-wide results and their limitations: Modeling indicated about 3 TCR RNA copies recovered per cell, compared with approximately 10 by digital PCR, which implies a capture efficiency of about 31%. Highly expanded clone sizes could be underestimated if identical TCR molecules share a barcode. The naive libraries included spiked-in Jurkat TCR RNA (10 copies' worth), and this RNA is not part of the donor repertoire. In CMV-specific effector cells, clones with more than 20 RNA copies accounted for over 99% of molecules, whereas in naive cells such clones accounted for under 1%. Spiked-in Jurkat TCR RNA equal to a single cell's worth was reported to be detectable even within 1,100,000 naive CD8 T cells. When barcode sub-clustering was omitted, TCR diversity was inflated by chimeric consensus sequences, with chimeras reaching as high as 47%.

Libraries of naive CD8 T cells were built from around 18,000 to 910,000 sorted cells, with 10%, 30% or 50% of the purified RNA used. On a BD FACSAria II, naive CD8 T cells were FACS-sorted as CD8+CD4-CCR7+CD45RA+ and collected into RLT Plus buffer. To test detection sensitivity, Jurkat RNA equal to approximately 10 TCR copies was added to samples of about 17,000-1,100,000 naive CD8 T cells. Enrichment of CD8 T cells was done with RosetteSep CD8+ T Cell Enrichment Cocktail plus Ficoll-Paque, and ACK red cell lysis came afterward. As encoded in the germline V gene, CDR1 is LGHNA while CDR2 is YSLEER. Reading from cysteine to phenylalanine, the CDR3 counts 14 amino acids. The entry retains the CDR3 DNA only, 42 bases that are in frame from base 1. V is pruned by 5 bases and J by 7 bases, leaving 11 bases of the junction without a gene match. Preparation of the library involved PCR. TCRdb lists the instrument as NextSeq 500. Preparation of bulk TCR libraries followed a previously described approach, with the TCR primers listed in Table S5. The Qiagen AllPrep DNA/RNA kit was used to purify total RNA. Before analysis, reads from multiple sequencing runs of one library were combined. In the paper's pipeline: Reads were retained only if an exact TCR constant sequence was present, and the retained reads were trimmed to 150 nt and grouped according to their 12-nt molecular barcodes. Within each barcode group, reads were sub-clustered at a 15% Levenshtein threshold, and quality-weighted consensus sequences were built per RNA molecule. Non-functional sequences were filtered out, along with any lower-count sequence sitting one edit away from another sequence. Based on fitting two negative binomial distributions, any barcode sub-cluster with under 20% of the maximum read count was discarded. The raw public reads went through TCRdb reprocessing: fastp at Q25, MiXCR clone calling, in-frame beta chains kept. One record per CDR3 amino acid sequence lists the most common genes and DNA. Clone size and V and J calls follow TCRdb, not the original study. Here the sample has approximately 9,400 distinct CDR3 sequences; 20% to 25% occur a single time. Jointly, the top ten make up 1.5% of the sample.

This clonotype qualifies as medium-sized (0.01 to 0.1%). Its recognized antigen is unknown. No per-base quality is available; no much larger clone lies one base away. This sequence originates from a human donor in good health. Some libraries in this study had Jurkat cell RNA spiked in. The specimen sequenced was naive CD8+ T cells from blood, with Jurkat cell RNA spiked in. What this sample's cell subset or site label stands for: FACS-sorted CD8+CD4-CCR7+CD45RA+ naive T cells. The chain couples TRBV4-3 to TRBJ2-7, and TRBD1 matches 7 of the central bases. CDR3 reads: CASSFRDRVGEQYF. The DNA sequence is TGCGCCAGCAGCTTCCGGGACAGAGTGGGGGAGCAGTACTTC.